This TCR beta chain was sequenced for a study of T-cell reconstitution after alpha-beta-depleted transplantation in children. This clonotype occurred a few times. The V segment lost 1 base and the J segment 3 bases; nucleotides outside the gene matches: 5. Per the germline V gene, CDR1 is SGHTA and CDR2 is FQGTGA. The CDR3 length is 15 residues. TCRbeta library preparation incorporated unique molecular identifiers. TCRdb re-derived calls from the PCR reads in MiXCR, one entry per CDR3 protein. The sample shows some 830,000 distinct CDR3 sequences, approximately 15% of them seen only once. This sequence originates from a male patient under 18 who had a stem cell transplant for acute lymphoblastic leukemia, so the T cells may come from the graft donor. The source material was PBMCs, mostly from graft donor cells, sampled 360 days after TCRalphabeta/CD19-depleted stem cell transplant. This rearrangement joins TRBV7-3 to TRBJ2-7; 8 positions agree with TRBD2. The CDR3, as DNA: TGTGCCAGCAGCTTAAAGGAAGCGGGAGACTACGAGCAGTACTTC. It translates to CASSLKEAGDYEQYF.